This TCR beta chain was recorded in a study of Ad26.COV2.S vaccination and SARS-CoV-2 variants. The treatment was: around 19 received Ad26.COV2.S at low or high dose, single or two shots; 5 received placebo; per-sample allocation not given. After the first vaccine or placebo injection, samples were drawn on day 63. The germline gives CDR1 LNHDA, CDR2 SQIVND (reference sequence). CDR3 length: 15 amino acids. The V end lost 4 bases, the J end lost 8 bases, and 17 bases lay between the germline ends. Sequencing was performed with immunoSEQ multiplex PCR; in TCRdb, only in-frame clones are kept and a portion is missing. The data hold about 480,000 clones, with 87% observed a single time.

The sequence came from a person aged 18-65 years who received the Ad26.COV2.S COVID-19 vaccine or a placebo. This sample comprised peripheral blood, obtained in a trial of Ad26.COV2.S vaccine versus placebo. The V gene is TRBV19, the J gene TRBJ1-4; a weak D match, TRBD1 (6 bases). The CDR3 here is CASSTLQGSDEKLFF. In DNA form, the CDR3 reads TGTGCCAGTAGTACTCTCCAGGGGTCGGACGAAAAACTGTTTTTT.